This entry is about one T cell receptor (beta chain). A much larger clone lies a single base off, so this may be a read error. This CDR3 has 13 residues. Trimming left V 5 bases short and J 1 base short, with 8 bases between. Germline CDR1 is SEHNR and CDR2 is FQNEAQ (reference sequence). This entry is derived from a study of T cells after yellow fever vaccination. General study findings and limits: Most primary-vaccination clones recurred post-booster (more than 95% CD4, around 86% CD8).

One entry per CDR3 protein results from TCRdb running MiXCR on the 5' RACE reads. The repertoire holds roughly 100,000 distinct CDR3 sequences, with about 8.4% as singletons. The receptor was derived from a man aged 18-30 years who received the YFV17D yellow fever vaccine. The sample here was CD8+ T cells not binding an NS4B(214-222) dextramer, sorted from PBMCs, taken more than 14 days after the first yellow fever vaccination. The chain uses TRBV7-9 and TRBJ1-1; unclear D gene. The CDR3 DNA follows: TGTGCCAGCAGCCCGTCGGGGAACACTGAAGCTTTCTTT. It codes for CASSPSGNTEAFF.